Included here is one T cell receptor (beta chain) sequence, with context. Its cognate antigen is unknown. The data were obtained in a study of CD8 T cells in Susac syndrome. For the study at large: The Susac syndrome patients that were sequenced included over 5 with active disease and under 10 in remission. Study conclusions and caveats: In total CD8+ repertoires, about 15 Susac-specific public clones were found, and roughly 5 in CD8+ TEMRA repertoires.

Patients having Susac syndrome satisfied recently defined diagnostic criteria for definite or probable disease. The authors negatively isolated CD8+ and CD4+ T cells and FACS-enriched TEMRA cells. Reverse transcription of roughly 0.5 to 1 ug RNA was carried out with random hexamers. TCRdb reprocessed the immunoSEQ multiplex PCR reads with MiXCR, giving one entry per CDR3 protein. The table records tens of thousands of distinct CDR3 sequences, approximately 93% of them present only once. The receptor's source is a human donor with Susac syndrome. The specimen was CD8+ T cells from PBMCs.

The CDR3 region is CASSYSGTGVNGYTF. The CDR3 DNA follows: TGTGCCAGCAGTTACTCCGGGACAGGGGTGAATGGCTACACCTTC. The gene calls are TRBV6-5 and TRBJ1-2, with 10 bases identical to TRBD1. J gave up 6 bases and V 0 bases, and 4 bases lay outside the gene matches. This CDR3 region has 15 residues. From germline, CDR1 is MNHEY and CDR2 SVGAGI.